These 10 T cell receptor beta chains originate from one sample sequenced in a study of T-cell memory formation after mild COVID-19. TCRdb redid the calling of the 5' RACE reads with MiXCR, one entry per CDR3 protein. The table includes hundreds of thousands of distinct CDR3 sequences, roughly 8.2% detected once. Material: PBMCs or a T cell subset sorted from them (not recorded which). These receptors were taken from a man aged 18 to 30 who had mild COVID-19 (a few samples of this study predate the infection). Cell type and time point are not known.

The table lists this clonotype with a few counts. V gene TRBV5-1 combines with J gene TRBJ2-3, with D perhaps TRBD1 or TRBD2 (6 bases each). Looked up from germline, CDR1 is SGHRS and CDR2 is YFSETQ. The CDR3 loop spans 14 amino acids. V was pared by 7 bases and J by 4 bases, with 16 bases between. The CDR3 is CASWGAYRPDTQYF. The DNA of the CDR3 is TGCGCCAGCTGGGGGGCGTATAGGCCAGATACGCAGTATTTT.

This clonotype was counted between two and nine times. This chain uses TRBV2 with TRBJ2-1, with 11 bases lining up with TRBD2. Looked up from germline, CDR1 is SNHLY and CDR2 is FYNNEI. Trimming cost V 3 bases and J 4 bases; bases outside gene matches: 2. The CDR3 is 15 residues long. CDR3 sequence reads: CASSDGTSGYNEQFF. The DNA of the CDR3 is TGTGCCAGCAGTGACGGGACTAGCGGTTACAATGAGCAGTTCTTC.

There are a few counts of this clonotype. The chain joins TRBV12-3 or TRBV12-4 to TRBJ1-1; D possibly corresponds to TRBD1 (5 bases). The CDR3 spans 12 residues. Trimming left V 7 bases short and J 3 bases short, with 9 bases between. CDR3 coding DNA: TGTGCCAGCAAAGACAGCCACACTGAAGCTTTCTTT. Translating gives CASKDSHTEAFF.

The sample holds many counts of this clonotype. The rearrangement links TRBV5-1 to TRBJ2-3; the D call may be TRBD1 or TRBD2 (5 bases each). The CDR3 runs 13 residues. V gave up 7 bases and J gave up 6 bases, with 15 bases separating them. Germline CDR1 is SGHRS and CDR2 is YFSETQ. CDR3 region: CASRDVNEDTQYF. The CDR3 DNA follows: TGCGCCAGCCGGGACGTAAACGAGGATACGCAGTATTTT.

The table lists this clonotype with a few counts. The rearrangement joins TRBV7-9 to TRBJ2-1, with 10 bases aligning to TRBD1. The germline gives CDR1 SEHNR, CDR2 FQNEAQ (reference sequence). The CDR3 consists of 17 residues. V shed 4 bases and J 4 bases; nucleotides not matched to a gene: 10. CDR3: CASSSAFWDRGYNEQFF. The CDR3 DNA follows: TGTGCCAGCAGCTCGGCTTTTTGGGACAGGGGTTACAATGAGCAGTTCTTC.

As DNA, the CDR3 is TGTGCCAGCAGCTTTACGGACAGGCAGCCCCAGCATTTT. Protein: CASSFTDRQPQHF. The chain joins TRBV7-2 to TRBJ1-5; 7 bases match TRBD1. The CDR3 runs 13 residues. The trim removed 3 bases at V and 7 bases at J, leaving 3 bases unmatched. The germline CDR1 and CDR2 sequences are SGHTA and FQGNSA.

This clonotype occurred many times. The genes are TRBV24-1 and TRBJ2-3; D uncertain. V was pared by 6 bases and J by 11 bases, with 17 bases between. CDR1 and CDR2 from the germline V gene are KGHDR and SFDVKD. This CDR3 is 13 amino acids long. The CDR3 coding sequence is TGTGCCACCAGTCTAGGAACGACTGGCGGGCAGTATTTT. Its protein is CATSLGTTGGQYF.

This clonotype came up a few times. V gene TRBV9 combines with J gene TRBJ2-7, with D unclear. This CDR3 is 16 amino acids long. Trimming left V 3 bases short and J 3 bases short, with 19 bases between. CDR1 and CDR2 from the germline V gene are SGDLS and YYNGEE. The CDR3 DNA follows: TGTGCCAGCAGCGCCCGAGACCATTACAACGGCTACGAGCAGTACTTC. This encodes CASSARDHYNGYEQYF.

This clonotype was detected a few times. This rearrangement joins TRBV10-3 to TRBJ2-7, with D possibly matching TRBD1 (6 bases). V was cut by 6 bases and J by 2 bases, with 17 bases left in between. Per the germline V gene, CDR1 is ENHRY and CDR2 is SYGVKD. The length of the CDR3 is 15 residues. CDR3 region: CAISRRTASTYEQYF. CDR3 coding DNA: TGTGCCATCAGCAGACGGACAGCCTCCACCTACGAGCAGTACTTC.

V gene TRBV6-5 combines with J gene TRBJ2-5, with a weak D call TRBD2 (6 bases). V lost 7 bases and J lost 3, with 18 bases in between. The CDR3 has 15 amino acids. Germline V gives CDR1 MNHEY, CDR2 SVGAGI. The chain's CDR3 is CASTPLGGPEETQYF. In DNA, the CDR3 is TGTGCCAGCACCCCCCTGGGGGGACCCGAAGAGACCCAGTACTTC.